These 5 T cell receptor beta chains were sequenced from one sample in a study of response to subunit inactivated influenza vaccine. TCRdb ran MiXCR on the RT-PCR reads and lists one entry per CDR3 protein. The table has more than 400,000 distinct CDR3 sequences, 10% to 11% seen once. The specimen comprised PBMCs from blood, sampled about 40 days after vaccination. These receptor sequences come from a man in his forties or fifties who received an inactivated influenza vaccine.

The rearrangement links TRBV5-1 to TRBJ2-7; 11 positions agree with TRBD1. Looked up from germline, CDR1 is SGHRS and CDR2 is YFSETQ. This CDR3 is built from 13 residues. After removal of 6 bases from V and 6 bases from J, the junction contained 5 bases not matched to a gene. The CDR3 region has the DNA TGCGCCAGCACCGGGACAGGGGGAGGCGAGCAGTACTTC. Amino acids: CASTGTGGGEQYF.

This clonotype has ten or more counts. The DNA of the CDR3 is TGTGCCAGCAGGATGAAGGCGGGAGGACATTCCGATACGCAGTATTTT. Its protein product is CASRMKAGGHSDTQYF. The V and J genes are TRBV12-3 or TRBV12-4 and TRBJ2-3, with TRBD2 matching 8 bases. The CDR3 runs 16 residues. V was clipped by 6 bases and J by 6 bases; unmatched bases: 14.

This clonotype has ten or more counts. The rearrangement uses TRBV29-1 and TRBJ2-3; no definite D call. This CDR3 spans 12 amino acids. Germline loops: CDR1 SQVTM, CDR2 ANQGSEA. With 4 bases removed from V and 0 bases from J, the gap between germline ends came to 5 bases. The CDR3 loop is CSVGASTDTQYF. Written as DNA, the CDR3 is TGCAGCGTTGGAGCAAGCACAGATACGCAGTATTTT.

The CDR3 DNA reads TGCGCCAGCAGCTTGGACAGGGTCGGGAATTCACCCCTCCACTTT. Amino acids: CASSLDRVGNSPLHF. The V gene is TRBV5-1, the J gene TRBJ1-6; D is possibly TRBD1 (6 bases). The germline V gene has CDR1 SGHRS and CDR2 YFSETQ. This CDR3 region has 15 residues. V was shortened by 0 bases and J by 7 bases, with 11 bases between the two germline ends.

This clonotype was seen many times. The chain is built from TRBV5-1 and TRBJ2-3; 11 bases align to TRBD2. The CDR3 length is 16 residues. Unmatched junction bases numbered 8, after V lost 3 bases and J lost 5 bases. CDR1 is SGHRS, CDR2 YFSETQ, per germline. The CDR3 coding sequence is TGCGCCAGCAGCTCCCTGAATAGCGGGGGGGAAGATACGCAGTATTTT. Its protein product is CASSSLNSGGEDTQYF.